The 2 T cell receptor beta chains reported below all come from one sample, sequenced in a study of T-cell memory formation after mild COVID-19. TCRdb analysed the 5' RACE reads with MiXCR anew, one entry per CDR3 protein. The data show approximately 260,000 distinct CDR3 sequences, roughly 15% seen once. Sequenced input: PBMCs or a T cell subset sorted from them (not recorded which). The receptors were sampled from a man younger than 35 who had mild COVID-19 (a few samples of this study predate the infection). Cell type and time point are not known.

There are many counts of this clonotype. DNA for the CDR3: TGCAGCGTTTTAGGGACAACCTACGAGCAGTACGTC. It yields the protein CSVLGTTYEQYV. The rearrangement uses TRBV29-1 and TRBJ2-7, with D maybe TRBD1 (6 bases). This CDR3 has 12 amino acids. V lost 5 bases and J lost 2, with 10 bases in between. The V gene's germline CDR1 is SQVTM and CDR2 ANQGSEA.

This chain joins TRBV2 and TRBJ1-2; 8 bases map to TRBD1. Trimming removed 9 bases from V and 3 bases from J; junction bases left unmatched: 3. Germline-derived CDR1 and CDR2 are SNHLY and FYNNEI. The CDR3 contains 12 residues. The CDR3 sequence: CARLGQDYGYTF. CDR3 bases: TGTGCCAGGCTGGGACAGGACTATGGCTACACCTTC. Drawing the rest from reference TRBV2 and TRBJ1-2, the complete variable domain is EPEVTQTPSHQVTQMGQEVILRCVPISNHLYFYWYRQILGQKVEFLVSFYNNEISEKSEIFDDQFSVERPDGSNFTLKIRSTKLEDSAMYFCARLGQDYGYTFGSGTRLTVV.